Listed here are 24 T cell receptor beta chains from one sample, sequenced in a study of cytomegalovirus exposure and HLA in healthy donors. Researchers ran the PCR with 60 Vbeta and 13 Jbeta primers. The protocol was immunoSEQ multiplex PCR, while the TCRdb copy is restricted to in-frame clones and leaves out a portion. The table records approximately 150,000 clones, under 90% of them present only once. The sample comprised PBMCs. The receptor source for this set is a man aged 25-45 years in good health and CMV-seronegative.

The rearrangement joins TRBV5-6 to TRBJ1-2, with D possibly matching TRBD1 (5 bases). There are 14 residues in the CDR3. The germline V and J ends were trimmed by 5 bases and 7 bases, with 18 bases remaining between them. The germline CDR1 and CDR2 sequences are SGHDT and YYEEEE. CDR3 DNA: TGTGCCAGCAGTCGGACGGGGGTTATATCTGGCTACACCTTC. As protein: CASSRTGVISGYTF.

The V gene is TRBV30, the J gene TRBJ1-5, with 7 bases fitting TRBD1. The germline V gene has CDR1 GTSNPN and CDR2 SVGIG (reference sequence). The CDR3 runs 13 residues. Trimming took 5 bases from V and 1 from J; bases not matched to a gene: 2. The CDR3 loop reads CAWAGQSNQPQHF. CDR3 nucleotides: TGTGCCTGGGCGGGACAGAGCAATCAGCCCCAGCATTTT.

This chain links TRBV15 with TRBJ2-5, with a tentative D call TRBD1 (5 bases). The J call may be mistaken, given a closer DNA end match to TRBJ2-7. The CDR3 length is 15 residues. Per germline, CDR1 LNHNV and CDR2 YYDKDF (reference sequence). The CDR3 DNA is TGTGCCACCAGCAGAATTGACAGTGGGGCGTACGAGCAGTACTTC. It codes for CATSRIDSGAYEQYF.

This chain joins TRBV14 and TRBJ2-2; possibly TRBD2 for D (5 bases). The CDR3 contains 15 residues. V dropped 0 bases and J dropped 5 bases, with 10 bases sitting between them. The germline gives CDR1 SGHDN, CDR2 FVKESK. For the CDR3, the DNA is TGTGCCAGCAGCCAAGACCATGGCGGGACCGGGGAGCTGTTTTTT. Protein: CASSQDHGGTGELFF.

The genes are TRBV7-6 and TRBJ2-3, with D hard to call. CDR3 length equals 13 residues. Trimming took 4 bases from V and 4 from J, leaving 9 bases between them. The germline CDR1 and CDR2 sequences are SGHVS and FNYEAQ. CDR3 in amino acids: CASSWVAADTQYF. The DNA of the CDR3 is TGTGCCAGCAGCTGGGTCGCGGCAGATACGCAGTATTTT.

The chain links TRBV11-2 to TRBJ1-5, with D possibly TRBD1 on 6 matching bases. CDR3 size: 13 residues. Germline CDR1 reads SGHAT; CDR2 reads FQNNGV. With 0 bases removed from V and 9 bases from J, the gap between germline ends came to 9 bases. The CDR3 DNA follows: TGTGCCAGCAGCTTAGATCTCAGGGGGCCCCAGCATTTT. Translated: CASSLDLRGPQHF.

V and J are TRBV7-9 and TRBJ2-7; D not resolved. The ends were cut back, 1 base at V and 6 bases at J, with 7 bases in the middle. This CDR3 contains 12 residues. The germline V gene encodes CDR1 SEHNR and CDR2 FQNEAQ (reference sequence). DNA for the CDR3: TGTGCCAGCAGCTTAGGCAGAGGCGAGCAGTACTTC. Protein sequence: CASSLGRGEQYF.

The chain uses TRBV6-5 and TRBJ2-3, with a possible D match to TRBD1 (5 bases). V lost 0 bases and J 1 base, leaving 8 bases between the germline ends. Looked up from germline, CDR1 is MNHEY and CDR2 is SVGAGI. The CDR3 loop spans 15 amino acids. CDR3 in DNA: TGTGCCAGCAGTTACTCCCAGGGCCGCACAGATACGCAGTATTTT. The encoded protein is CASSYSQGRTDTQYF.

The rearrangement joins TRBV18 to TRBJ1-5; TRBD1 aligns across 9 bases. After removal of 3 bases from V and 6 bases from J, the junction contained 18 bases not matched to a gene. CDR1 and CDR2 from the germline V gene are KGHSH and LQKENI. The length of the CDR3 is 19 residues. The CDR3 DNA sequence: TGTGCCAGCTCACCTCTCGGAGGGCAGGGACAGGGAGCGGTTCAGCCCCAGCATTTT. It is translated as CASSPLGGQGQGAVQPQHF. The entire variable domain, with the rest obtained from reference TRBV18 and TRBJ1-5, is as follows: NAGVMQNPRHLVRRRGQEARLRCSPMKGHSHVYWYRQLPEEGLKFMVYLQKENIIDESGMPKERFSAEFPKEGPSILRIQQVVRGDSAAYFCASSPLGGQGQGAVQPQHFGDGTRLSIL.

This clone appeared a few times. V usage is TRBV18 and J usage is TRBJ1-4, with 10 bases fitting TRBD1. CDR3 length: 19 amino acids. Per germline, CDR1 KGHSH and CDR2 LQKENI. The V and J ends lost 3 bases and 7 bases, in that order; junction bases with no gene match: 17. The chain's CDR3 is CASSPHNGRTGGRGEKLFF. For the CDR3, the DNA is TGTGCCAGCTCACCCCATAATGGTAGGACAGGGGGTAGAGGTGAAAAACTGTTTTTT.

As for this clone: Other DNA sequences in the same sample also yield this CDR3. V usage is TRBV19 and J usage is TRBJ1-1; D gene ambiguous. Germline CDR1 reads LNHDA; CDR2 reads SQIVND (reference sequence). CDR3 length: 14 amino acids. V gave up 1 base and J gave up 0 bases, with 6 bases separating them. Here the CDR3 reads CASSIGRLNTEAFF. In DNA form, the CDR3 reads TGTGCCAGTAGTATAGGCAGGCTGAACACTGAAGCTTTCTTT.

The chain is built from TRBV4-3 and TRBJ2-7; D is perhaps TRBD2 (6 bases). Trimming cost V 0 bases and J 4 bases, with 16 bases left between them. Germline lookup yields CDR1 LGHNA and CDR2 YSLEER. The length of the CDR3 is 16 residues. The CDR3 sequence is CASSQDGRVGSYEQYF. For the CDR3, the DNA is TGCGCCAGCAGCCAAGATGGCCGGGTCGGGAGTTACGAGCAGTACTTC.

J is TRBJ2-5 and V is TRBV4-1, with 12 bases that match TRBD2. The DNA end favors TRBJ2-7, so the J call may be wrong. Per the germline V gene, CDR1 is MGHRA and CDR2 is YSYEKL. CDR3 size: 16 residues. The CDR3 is CASSQPTSGRNAEQYF. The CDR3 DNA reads TGCGCCAGCAGCCAACCAACTAGCGGGAGGAATGCCGAGCAGTACTTC.

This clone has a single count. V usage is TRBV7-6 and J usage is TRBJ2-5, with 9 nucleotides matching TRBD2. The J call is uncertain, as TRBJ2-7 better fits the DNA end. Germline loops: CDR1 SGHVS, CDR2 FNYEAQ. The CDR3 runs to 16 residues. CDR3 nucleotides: TGTGCCAGCAGCTTAGCCGCGGGAGGGACCTCCTACGAGCAGTACTTC. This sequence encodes CASSLAAGGTSYEQYF.

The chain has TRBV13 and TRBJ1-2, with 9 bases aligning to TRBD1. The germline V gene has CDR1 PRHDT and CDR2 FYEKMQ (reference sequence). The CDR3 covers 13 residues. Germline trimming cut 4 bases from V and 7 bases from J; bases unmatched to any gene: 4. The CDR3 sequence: CASSSQTGGGYTF. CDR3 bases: TGTGCCAGCAGCTCCCAGACAGGGGGTGGCTACACCTTC.

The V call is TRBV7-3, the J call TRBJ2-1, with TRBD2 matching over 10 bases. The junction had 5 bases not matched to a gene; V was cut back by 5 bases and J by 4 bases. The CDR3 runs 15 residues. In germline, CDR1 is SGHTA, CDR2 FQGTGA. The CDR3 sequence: CASSPGTSAYNEQFF. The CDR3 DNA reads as TGTGCCAGCAGCCCCGGGACTAGCGCATACAATGAGCAGTTCTTC.

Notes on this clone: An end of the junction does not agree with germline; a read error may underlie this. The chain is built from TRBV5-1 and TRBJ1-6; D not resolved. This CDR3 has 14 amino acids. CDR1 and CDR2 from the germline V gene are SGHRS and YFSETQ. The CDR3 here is CASSTDGNDSPLHF. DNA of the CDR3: TGCGCCAGCAGCACAGACGGAAACGATTCACCCCTCCATTTT.

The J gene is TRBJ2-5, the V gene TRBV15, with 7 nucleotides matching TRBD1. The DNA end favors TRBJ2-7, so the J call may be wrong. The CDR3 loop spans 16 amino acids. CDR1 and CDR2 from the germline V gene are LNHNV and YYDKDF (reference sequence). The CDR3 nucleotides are TGTGCCACCAGCAGAGCACCCCGGGACAGCCTTTACGAGCAGTACTTC. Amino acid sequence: CATSRAPRDSLYEQYF.

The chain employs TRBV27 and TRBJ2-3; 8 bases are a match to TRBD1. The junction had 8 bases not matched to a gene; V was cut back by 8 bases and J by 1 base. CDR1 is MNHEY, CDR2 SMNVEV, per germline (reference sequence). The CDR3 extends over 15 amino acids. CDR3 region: CASQCTDRGTDTQYF. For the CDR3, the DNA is TGTGCCAGCCAGTGCACGGACAGGGGCACAGATACGCAGTATTTT.

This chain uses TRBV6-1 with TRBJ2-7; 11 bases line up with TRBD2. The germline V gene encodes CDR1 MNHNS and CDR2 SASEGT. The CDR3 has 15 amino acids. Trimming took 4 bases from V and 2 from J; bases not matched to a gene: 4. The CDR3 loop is CASSGTSGSPYEQYF. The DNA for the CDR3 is TGTGCCAGCAGTGGGACTAGCGGGTCCCCCTACGAGCAGTACTTC.

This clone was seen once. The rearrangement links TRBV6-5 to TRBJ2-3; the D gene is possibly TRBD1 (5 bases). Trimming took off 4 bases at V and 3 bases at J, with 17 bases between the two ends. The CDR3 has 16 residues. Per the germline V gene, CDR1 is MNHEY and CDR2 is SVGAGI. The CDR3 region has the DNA TGTGCCAGCAGTTCTACCCCAGGGATAGCAACAGATACGCAGTATTTT. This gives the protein CASSSTPGIATDTQYF.

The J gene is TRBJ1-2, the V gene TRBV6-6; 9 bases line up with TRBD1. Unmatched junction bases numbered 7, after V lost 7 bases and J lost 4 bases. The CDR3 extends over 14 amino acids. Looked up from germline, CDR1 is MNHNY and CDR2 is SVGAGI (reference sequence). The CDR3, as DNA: TGTGCCAGCAACCCCGACAGGGGGGGCTATGGCTACACCTTC. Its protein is CASNPDRGGYGYTF.

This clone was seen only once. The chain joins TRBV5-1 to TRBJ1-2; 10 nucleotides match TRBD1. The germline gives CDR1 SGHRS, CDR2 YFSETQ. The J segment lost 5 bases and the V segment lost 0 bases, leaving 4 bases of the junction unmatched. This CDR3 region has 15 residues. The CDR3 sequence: CASSLGDRGWYGYTF. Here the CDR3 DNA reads TGCGCCAGCAGCTTGGGGGACAGGGGTTGGTATGGCTACACCTTC.

The CDR3: CASSKLPIGATNEKLFF. The CDR3, as DNA: TGTGCCAGCTCAAAACTTCCGATCGGAGCAACTAATGAAAAACTGTTTTTT. This sequence joins TRBV18 and TRBJ1-4, with D unclear. The V gene lost 5 bases and the J gene lost 0 bases, with 16 bases spanning the gap. The CDR3 runs 17 residues. CDR1 KGHSH and CDR2 LQKENI come from the germline V gene.